This T cell receptor (beta chain) was sequenced for a study of response to subunit inactivated influenza vaccine. One entry per CDR3 protein results from TCRdb running MiXCR on the RT-PCR reads. The sample has 710,000 or so distinct CDR3 sequences, around 14% seen once. Study findings and constraints: It was suggested by the authors that few new T cells are recruited by each seasonal influenza vaccination.

Per germline, CDR1 ENHRY and CDR2 SYGVKD. The CDR3 extends over 9 amino acids. V was cut by 11 bases and J by 1 base, with 2 bases left in between. As concerns this clonotype: Its antigen remains unknown.

This sequence was found in a man in his fifties or sixties who received an inactivated influenza vaccine. The specimen was PBMCs from blood, collected 12 days after vaccination. This chain links TRBV10-3 with TRBJ2-5, with D uncertain. DNA of the CDR3: TGTGCCGCCCAAGAGACCCAGTACTTC. It yields the protein CAAQETQYF.